This TCR beta chain is from a study of vaccination effects on CD4 cells after COVID-19. The repertoire was sequenced with immunoSEQ multiplex PCR; TCRdb's copy has only in-frame clones and lacks some. This sample has tens of thousands of clones, with 72% found just once. The V end lost 1 base, the J end lost 5 bases, and 15 bases lay between the germline ends. CDR3 length equals 15 residues. The germline V gene encodes CDR1 SGHRS and CDR2 YFSETQ. Sequencing followed a ViraFEST assay step that expanded antigen-specific CD4+ T cells with viral peptide pools. It was after 10 days of culture that CD4+ T cells were isolated. Participants were given two doses of BNT162b2 or mRNA-1273 vaccine. Recipients of the vaccine had no prior SARS-CoV-2 infection and negative nucleocapsid antibodies. In this sample, this clone turned up once. Its antigen is unidentified.

The rearrangement joins TRBV5-1 to TRBJ1-1, with a tentative D call TRBD1 (5 bases). The sequence derives from a human donor who received a COVID-19 vaccine. The sequenced sample was CD4+ T cells from PBMCs cultured with HCoV-229E spike peptides, obtained after COVID-19 vaccination. The CDR3 bases are TGCGCCAGCAGCTTGACCGGGACTCCGGGGACTGAAGCTTTCTTT. It codes for CASSLTGTPGTEAFF.